What follows are 32 T cell receptor beta chains derived from one specimen sequenced in a study of T cell repertoires in cytomegalovirus infection. These receptors' antigens are unknown. TCRdb redid the calling of the reads with MiXCR, one entry per CDR3 protein. This table holds roughly 860,000 distinct CDR3 sequences, approximately 30% found once. The material sequenced was cultured CD8+ T cells from PBMCs, taken from culture after CMV antigen stimulation. Receptor source: a human donor in good health (CMV status not recorded). Some clones in this sample may be carry-over from other donors' samples.

This clonotype was picked up many times. The chain joins TRBV6-1 to TRBJ1-2; D may be TRBD1 (6 bases). CDR3 length: 15 amino acids. The germline V and J ends were trimmed by 10 bases and 3 bases, with 21 bases remaining between them. Germline V gene sequence: CDR1 MNHNS, CDR2 SASEGT. DNA for the CDR3: TGTGCCACAGGGGAGGCAGGGTCGGACTACTATGGCTACACCTTC. Encoded protein: CATGEAGSDYYGYTF.

The chain carries TRBV9 and TRBJ2-5, with D uncertain. The V end was cut by 0 bases, the J end by 4 bases, with 10 bases between. This CDR3 is 14 amino acids long. Germline assignment: CDR1 SGDLS and CDR2 YYNGEE. The CDR3, as DNA: TGTGCCAGCAGCGTAGCCCAGGTCGCAGAGACCCAGTACTTC. Its translation: CASSVAQVAETQYF.

This clonotype was seen ten or more times. The chain recombines TRBV4-3 with TRBJ1-6, with D maybe TRBD1 (6 bases). The CDR3 has 20 amino acids. Trimming cost V 0 bases and J 5 bases, with 23 bases left between them. CDR1 and CDR2 from the germline V gene are LGHNA and YSLEER. Here the CDR3 DNA reads TGCGCCAGCAGCCAAGATACAAAGAGGAGGGGGGCTAGAAATAATTCACCCCTCCACTTT. As protein: CASSQDTKRRGARNNSPLHF.

The CDR3 nucleotides are TGTGCCAGTACCCCCGGGGGGGCGCGAGGCTACACCTTC. Amino acid sequence: CASTPGGARGYTF. This chain connects TRBV19 to TRBJ1-2, with D maybe TRBD1 (6 bases). CDR1 and CDR2 (germline): LNHDA, SQIVND (reference sequence). This CDR3 is 13 amino acids long. V was clipped by 7 bases and J by 8 bases, with 17 bases between them.

This clonotype was counted only a few times. This chain uses TRBV6-2 or TRBV6-3 with TRBJ2-7, with TRBD1 as a possible D gene (5 bases). V lost 7 bases and J lost 3, with 19 bases in between. The CDR3 covers 15 residues. The germline gives CDR1 MNHEY, CDR2 SVGEGT. CDR3 sequence: CASNHARGRVYEQYV. For the CDR3, the DNA is TGTGCCAGCAACCACGCAAGGGGTAGGGTCTACGAGCAGTACGTC.

The chain joins TRBV6-5 to TRBJ1-1; D call uncertain. Trimming took 2 bases from V and 6 from J, leaving 7 bases between them. CDR3 length: 12 amino acids. Per germline, CDR1 MNHEY and CDR2 SVGAGI. CDR3 nucleotide sequence: TGTGCCAGCAGTTACGACGGCGCTGAAGCTTTCTTT. Translated, it gives CASSYDGAEAFF.

Comments on this clonotype: One junction end disagrees with the germline gene, perhaps due to a read error. The V gene is TRBV7-6, the J gene TRBJ2-2; tentatively, D is TRBD2 (6 bases). Germline V gene sequence: CDR1 SGHVS, CDR2 FNYEAQ. CDR3 length equals 15 residues. This chain's CDR3 is CASSLEGSNTGVLFF. Written as DNA, the CDR3 is TGTGCCAGCAGCTTGGAGGGTTCGAACACCGGGGTGCTGTTTTTT.

In its sample, this clonotype was seen a few times. The V gene is TRBV7-9, the J gene TRBJ2-7, with 8 bases lining up with TRBD2. This CDR3 has 13 residues. The germline CDR1 and CDR2 sequences are SEHNR and FQNEAQ (reference sequence). V lost 3 bases to trimming and J lost 9 bases; unmatched junction nucleotides: 7. Here the CDR3 DNA reads TGTGCCAGCAGCTTGGACGGAGCGGGAGTGCAGTACGTC. Protein: CASSLDGAGVQYV.

V gene TRBV7-9 combines with J gene TRBJ2-1; tentatively, D is TRBD2 (6 bases). Between the trimmed V and J ends, which lost 1 base and 5 bases, there was a span of 9 bases. The CDR3 has 14 residues. CDR1 is SEHNR and CDR2 is FQNEAQ in the germline V gene (reference sequence). CDR3 region: CASSLVGEDNEQFF. DNA for the CDR3: TGTGCCAGCAGCTTAGTGGGGGAGGACAATGAGCAGTTCTTC.

This clonotype appeared a single time. This chain joins TRBV14 and TRBJ2-7; either TRBD1 or TRBD2 may supply D (5 bases each). V lost 1 base and J 6 bases, leaving 16 bases between the germline ends. This CDR3 region has 15 residues. From germline, CDR1 is SGHDN and CDR2 FVKESK. The CDR3 reads CASSQGARGRFEQYF. CDR3 coding DNA: TGTGCCAGCAGCCAAGGGGCCCGGGGCAGGTTCGAGCAGTACTTC.

Many counts were recorded for this clonotype. The chain links TRBV6-5 to TRBJ2-2; D remains ambiguous. Trimming left V 0 bases short and J 2 bases short, with 1 base between. CDR1 and CDR2 (germline): MNHEY, SVGAGI. This CDR3 spans 13 amino acids. The CDR3 sequence is CASSYSNTGELFF. The CDR3 DNA follows: TGTGCCAGCAGTTACTCCAACACCGGGGAGCTGTTTTTT.

V usage is TRBV20-1 and J usage is TRBJ2-4; tentatively, D is TRBD1 (5 bases). Germline CDR1 DFQATT, CDR2 SNEGSKA (reference sequence). V was clipped by 5 bases and J by 8 bases, with 16 bases between them. This CDR3 has 13 residues. DNA of the CDR3: TGCAGTGCTGTACAGGACCCCTGGGACATTCAGTACTTC. It specifies CSAVQDPWDIQYF.

Only a few counts were recorded for this clonotype. V usage is TRBV6-1 and J usage is TRBJ2-7; 8 nucleotides match TRBD2. The CDR3 extends over 14 amino acids. Per germline, CDR1 MNHNS and CDR2 SASEGT. V lost 9 bases and J lost 3; bases outside the gene matches: 10. CDR3 in DNA: TGTGCCAGTGGAGGGACGCTAGCGGGCTACGAGCAGTACTTC. It codes for CASGGTLAGYEQYF.

The chain links TRBV12-3 or TRBV12-4 to TRBJ2-1; maybe TRBD1 (5 bases). V was trimmed by 3 bases and J by 4 bases, leaving 13 bases between them. The CDR3 length is 15 residues. As DNA, the CDR3 is TGTGCCAGCAGTTTTGTGGCAGGGTCTTACAATGAGCAGTTCTTC. This gives the protein CASSFVAGSYNEQFF.

The CDR3: CASSHPGDKNTEAFF. CDR3 sequence (DNA): TGTGCCAGCAGCCACCCCGGGGACAAGAACACTGAAGCTTTCTTT. The chain combines TRBV7-9 with TRBJ1-1; maybe TRBD1 (6 bases). The CDR3 runs to 15 residues. Germline V gene data show CDR1 as SEHNR and CDR2 as FQNEAQ (reference sequence). The V and J ends lost 5 bases and 1 base respectively, with 14 bases between them. Together with reference TRBV7-9 and TRBJ1-1, the CDR3 gives the full variable domain: DTGVSQNPRHKITKRGQNVTFRCDPISEHNRLYWYRQTLGQGPEFLTYFQNEAQLEKSRLLSDRFSAERPKGSFSTLEIQRTEQGDSAMYLCASSHPGDKNTEAFFGQGTRLTVV.

The chain joins TRBV6-5 to TRBJ1-6, with D possibly being TRBD1 (5 bases). Germline CDR1 and CDR2: MNHEY and SVGAGI. CDR3 size: 15 residues. V was clipped by 2 bases and J by 3 bases, with 8 bases between them. The CDR3 is CASSYVDSYNSPLHF. CDR3 bases: TGTGCCAGCAGTTACGTTGACAGCTATAATTCACCCCTCCACTTT.

The V call is TRBV5-4, the J call TRBJ2-3; the match to TRBD2 covers 12 bases. The CDR3 has 18 residues. V lost 1 base to trimming and J lost 2 bases; unmatched junction nucleotides: 8. Germline lookup yields CDR1 SGHNT and CDR2 YYREEE (reference sequence). CDR3 in amino acids: CASSLKTSGGTVTDTQYF. DNA for the CDR3: TGTGCCAGCAGCTTGAAGACTAGCGGGGGCACCGTCACAGATACGCAGTATTTT.

The chain joins TRBV11-2 to TRBJ1-1; D uncertain. Trimming pared 1 base from V and 2 bases from J, leaving 8 bases between. CDR3 length: 14 amino acids. CDR1 and CDR2 from the germline V gene are SGHAT and FQNNGV. The DNA of the CDR3 is TGTGCCAGCAGCTTAGGGGTCAGTAACACTGAAGCTTTCTTT. Its protein product is CASSLGVSNTEAFF.

In DNA form, the CDR3 reads TGTGCCAGTAGTATCAACCAGGGGGCGGACTATGGCTACACCTTC. This codes for CASSINQGADYGYTF. This chain links TRBV19 with TRBJ1-2; 8 bases are shared with TRBD1. Germline lookup yields CDR1 LNHDA and CDR2 SQIVND (reference sequence). The CDR3 contains 15 residues. V dropped 3 bases and J dropped 3; count of bases not matched to a gene: 6.

The chain carries TRBV20-1 and TRBJ2-2, with 10 bases that match TRBD1. Looked up from germline, CDR1 is DFQATT and CDR2 is SNEGSKA (reference sequence). The CDR3 is made up of 16 amino acids. With 1 base clipped from V and 1 base from J, the junction kept 3 bases outside the gene matches. CDR3 loop: CSARARDRGNTGELFF. The CDR3 region has the DNA TGCAGTGCTAGAGCGAGGGACAGGGGGAACACCGGGGAGCTGTTTTTT.

The chain has TRBV2 and TRBJ2-2; D unclear. The CDR3 is 12 residues long. The germline V gene has CDR1 SNHLY and CDR2 FYNNEI. CDR3 loop: CVTLGKYGELFF. As DNA, the CDR3 is TGTGTCACCCTAGGGAAGTACGGGGAGCTGTTTTTT.

This chain links TRBV12-3 or TRBV12-4 with TRBJ2-7; D possibly uses TRBD1 or TRBD2 (5 bases each). CDR3 length equals 14 residues. V was clipped by 6 bases and J by 0 bases, with 12 bases between them. CDR3 bases: TGTGCCAGCAGCTTGTGGGACCCCTCCTACGAGCAGTACTTC. This codes for CASSLWDPSYEQYF.

V and J are TRBV12-3 or TRBV12-4 and TRBJ1-1; 7 nucleotides match TRBD1. With V trimmed by 10 bases and J by 0 bases, 20 bases remained unmatched. This CDR3 region has 18 residues. The CDR3 sequence: CANTSSLTGIYMNTEAFF. The CDR3 region has the DNA TGTGCCAACACCTCCTCTCTGACAGGGATTTACATGAACACTGAAGCTTTCTTT.

This clonotype came up a few times. This chain links TRBV6-5 with TRBJ2-1, with 12 bases aligning to TRBD2. J was trimmed by 5 bases and V by 5 bases; bases with no gene match: 7. Germline V gene data show CDR1 as MNHEY and CDR2 as SVGAGI. CDR3 length: 16 residues. The CDR3 region has the DNA TGTGCCAGCAGTACTCTAGCGGGGGGGATTCACAATGAGCAGTTCTTC. Protein sequence: CASSTLAGGIHNEQFF.

This clonotype has only a few counts. The CDR3, as DNA: TGTGCCACCAGCAGAGAAATAGGCTCCTATAATTCACCCCTCCACTTT. As protein: CATSREIGSYNSPLHF. This chain uses TRBV15 with TRBJ1-6; no definite D call. The CDR3 is 16 residues long. Germline V lookup: CDR1 LNHNV, CDR2 YYDKDF (reference sequence). V shed 0 bases and J shed 0 bases, with 6 bases lying between them.

The rearrangement joins TRBV12-3 or TRBV12-4 to TRBJ1-5; 9 bases map to TRBD1. Unmatched junction bases numbered 5, after V lost 5 bases and J lost 6 bases. The CDR3 is 14 residues long. CDR3 nucleotides: TGTGCCAGCAGTCGGACAGGGGACGGTCAGCCCCAGCATTTT. It encodes CASSRTGDGQPQHF.

To note about this clonotype: This likely reflects a read error, since a far larger clone is one base away. The J gene is TRBJ1-1, the V gene TRBV7-6; D gene ambiguous. CDR1 and CDR2 (germline): SGHVS, FNYEAQ. The CDR3 consists of 13 residues. The CDR3, as DNA: TGTGCCAGCAACTTAACAGTGAACACTGAAGCTTTCTTT. Protein product: CASNLTVNTEAFF.

This clonotype showed up many times. The chain recombines TRBV7-2 with TRBJ2-4, with D maybe TRBD2 (7 bases). Trimming pared 1 base from V and 5 bases from J, leaving 12 bases between. This CDR3 has 15 amino acids. Germline V lookup: CDR1 SGHTA, CDR2 FQGNSA. The CDR3 spells CASSLEGGPQNIQYF. CDR3 bases: TGTGCCAGCAGCTTAGAGGGGGGGCCTCAAAACATTCAGTACTTC.

This clonotype appeared many times. The chain joins TRBV19 to TRBJ1-1; D not certain. The CDR3 totals 14 residues. The V gene's germline CDR1 is LNHDA and CDR2 SQIVND (reference sequence). The V end was cut by 9 bases, the J end by 0 bases, with 14 bases between. This CDR3 reads CASSLGPMNTEAFF. Here the CDR3 DNA reads TGTGCCAGCAGCTTAGGGCCAATGAACACTGAAGCTTTCTTT.

The chain couples TRBV7-2 to TRBJ1-1; TRBD1 might be the D (6 bases). CDR3 length: 15 residues. Germline V gene data show CDR1 as SGHTA and CDR2 as FQGNSA. Trimming stripped 1 base from V and 5 bases from J, with 14 bases between. The CDR3 coding sequence is TGTGCCAGCAGCTTAGGGGGGCAGGGACGGACTGAAGCTTTCTTT. Its protein is CASSLGGQGRTEAFF.

This clonotype appeared many times. The CDR3 region has the DNA TGTGCCAGCAGCTTAAGGCGGGGGGCCGGGTATGAGCAGTTCTTC. Its translation is CASSLRRGAGYEQFF. This rearrangement joins TRBV7-3 to TRBJ2-1; 8 bases agree with TRBD2. The germline V gene encodes CDR1 SGHTA and CDR2 FQGTGA. The V segment lost 1 base and the J segment 8 bases; nucleotides outside the gene matches: 7. The CDR3 extends over 15 amino acids.

The chain has TRBV7-4 and TRBJ2-5, with 13 bases identical to TRBD2. This CDR3 is built from 15 residues. V trimming: 5 bases; J trimming: 5 bases; junction bases outside the gene matches: 5. Germline lookup yields CDR1 SGHVT and CDR2 SQSDAQ. CDR3 in DNA: TGTGCCAGCAGCACTAGCGGGGGGGCCGGGGAGACCCAGTACTTC. Protein: CASSTSGGAGETQYF.